Presented here are 27 T cell receptor beta chains from one specimen sequenced in a study of OX40 agonist ivuxolimab in advanced cancers. Method: immunoSEQ multiplex PCR; TCRdb's copy keeps in-frame clones and lacks some. Among about 100,000 clones listed, about 91% were seen once. Sequencing was performed on CD4+ or CD8+ T cells sorted from blood, taken in a trial of the OX40 agonist ivuxolimab. Every receptor here comes from an adult with an advanced solid tumor such as melanoma, head and neck, liver or kidney cancer.

This chain links TRBV11-2 with TRBJ2-7; D call uncertain. Between the trimmed V and J ends, which lost 3 bases and 5 bases, there was a span of 11 bases. CDR3 length: 13 amino acids. Germline lookup yields CDR1 SGHAT and CDR2 FQNNGV. The CDR3 DNA sequence: TGTGCCAGCAGCTTCCTCTCGGTCCACGAGCAGTACTTC. This codes for CASSFLSVHEQYF.

This chain joins TRBV7-3 and TRBJ2-3, with D possibly TRBD2 on 6 matching bases. There are 12 residues in the CDR3. The V and J ends lost 5 bases and 6 bases respectively, with 9 bases between them. Germline V gene data show CDR1 as SGHTA and CDR2 as FQGTGA. The CDR3 loop reads CASSPGGDTQYF. DNA of the CDR3: TGTGCCAGCAGCCCTGGGGGGGATACGCAGTATTTT.

This clone was observed a handful of times. The CDR3 sequence is CASRPLAGVGGETQYF. The CDR3, as DNA: TGCGCCAGCAGACCTCTAGCGGGAGTAGGAGGAGAGACCCAGTACTTC. The genes are TRBV4-1 and TRBJ2-5; 10 bases agree with TRBD2. From germline, CDR1 is MGHRA and CDR2 YSYEKL. The J segment lost 4 bases and the V segment lost 6 bases, leaving 11 bases of the junction unmatched. CDR3 length: 16 residues.

This clone has just a few counts. The V and J genes are TRBV29-1 and TRBJ1-1; D not certain. Germline CDR1 is SQVTM and CDR2 is ANQGSEA. Trimming shortened V by 8 bases and J by 12 bases, and 19 bases separated the two germline ends. This CDR3 is 11 amino acids long. DNA for the CDR3: TGCAGCACGGTCGTCGTCGGCGAACCTTTCTTT. This encodes CSTVVVGEPFF.

The gene calls are TRBV7-9 and TRBJ2-1, with D uncertain. Germline CDR1 and CDR2: SEHNR and FQNEAQ (reference sequence). The V end lost 5 bases, the J end lost 9 bases, and 11 bases lay between the germline ends. The CDR3 is made up of 12 amino acids. CDR3 amino acids: CASSPDWGEQFF. In nucleotides, the CDR3 is TGTGCCAGCAGCCCCGATTGGGGTGAGCAGTTCTTC. Looking up the rest from reference TRBV7-9 and TRBJ2-1 gives the full variable domain: DTGVSQNPRHKITKRGQNVTFRCDPISEHNRLYWYRQTLGQGPEFLTYFQNEAQLEKSRLLSDRFSAERPKGSFSTLEIQRTEQGDSAMYLCASSPDWGEQFFGPGTRLTVL.

The chain is built from TRBV29-1 and TRBJ2-5, with D maybe TRBD1 (6 bases). Trimming removed 8 bases at V and 7 bases at J, with 23 bases between. CDR3 size: 14 residues. Germline CDR1 and CDR2: SQVTM and ANQGSEA. This CDR3 reads CSFTKPGAGGTQYF. CDR3 sequence (DNA): TGCAGCTTCACAAAGCCAGGGGCCGGTGGGACCCAGTACTTC. Using reference TRBV29-1 and TRBJ2-5 for the parts outside the CDR3, the full variable domain is SAVISQKPSRDICQRGTSLTIQCQVDSQVTMMFWYRQQPGQSLTLIATANQGSEATYESGFVIDKFPISRPNLTFSTLTVSNMSPEDSSIYLCSFTKPGAGGTQYFGPGTRLLVL.

The chain uses TRBV19 and TRBJ2-6; D tentatively fits TRBD1 or TRBD2 (5 bases each). Trimming stripped 2 bases from V and 4 bases from J, with 9 bases between. CDR3 length equals 15 residues. From germline, CDR1 is LNHDA and CDR2 SQIVND (reference sequence). As DNA, the CDR3 is TGTGCCAGTAGTATAACCGGGGCCGGGGCCAACGTCCTGACTTTC. Encoded protein: CASSITGAGANVLTF.

The chain has TRBV7-9 and TRBJ2-7; 8 bases align to TRBD2. This CDR3 region has 15 residues. Unmatched junction bases numbered 9, after V lost 1 base and J lost 7 bases. Germline V lookup: CDR1 SEHNR, CDR2 FQNEAQ (reference sequence). CDR3 bases: TGTGCCAGCAGCTTAGAGGGGACTAGGGGGAGGGAGCAGTACTTC. Translated, it gives CASSLEGTRGREQYF. The full variable domain, rest sourced from reference TRBV7-9 and TRBJ2-7, is DTGVSQNPRHKITKRGQNVTFRCDPISEHNRLYWYRQTLGQGPEFLTYFQNEAQLEKSRLLSDRFSAERPKGSFSTLEIQRTEQGDSAMYLCASSLEGTRGREQYFGPGTRLTVT.

Written as DNA, the CDR3 is TGTGCCAGTAGTCAGTCAGGGAGGTACAATGAGCAGTTCTTC. Protein product: CASSQSGRYNEQFF. V gene TRBV19 combines with J gene TRBJ2-1, with a weak D call TRBD2 (6 bases). V was shortened by 5 bases and J by 4 bases, with 12 bases between the two germline ends. Germline V gene lookup returns CDR1 LNHDA and CDR2 SQIVND (reference sequence). CDR3 length: 14 amino acids.

This rearrangement joins TRBV7-8 to TRBJ1-4; TRBD1 matches at 9 bases. The CDR3 runs 15 residues. V lost 2 bases, J lost 7 bases, and 5 bases stayed unmatched. Per germline, CDR1 SGHVS and CDR2 FQNEAQ. CDR3 protein: CASSLHRTGVEKLFF. The CDR3 DNA reads TGTGCCAGCAGCTTACATCGGACAGGGGTTGAAAAACTGTTTTTT. The complete variable domain, with remaining parts taken from reference TRBV7-8 and TRBJ1-4, reads GAGVSQSPRYKVAKRGQDVALRCDPISGHVSLFWYQQALGQGPEFLTYFQNEAQLDKSGLPSDRFFAERPEGSVSTLKIQRTQQEDSAVYLCASSLHRTGVEKLFFGSGTQLSVL.

This clone was seen more than once but under ten times. The genes are TRBV27 and TRBJ1-5, with D hard to call. CDR3 length: 15 residues. Germline V lookup: CDR1 MNHEY, CDR2 SMNVEV (reference sequence). Deletions cut 6 bases from V and 3 bases from J, with 15 bases between. CDR3 sequence: CASSSGERDNQPQHF. The DNA of the CDR3 is TGTGCCAGCAGCTCCGGGGAACGGGACAATCAGCCCCAGCATTTT.

The chain links TRBV7-3 to TRBJ2-1; D ambiguous. Trimming pared 5 bases from V and 5 bases from J, leaving 10 bases between. There are 13 residues in the CDR3. Per germline, CDR1 SGHTA and CDR2 FQGTGA. The CDR3 loop is CASSLQNNNEQFF. The CDR3 DNA follows: TGTGCCAGCAGCCTCCAGAATAACAATGAGCAGTTCTTC. The full variable domain, rest sourced from reference TRBV7-3 and TRBJ2-1, is GAGVSQTPSNKVTEKGKYVELRCDPISGHTALYWYRQSLGQGPEFLIYFQGTGAADDSGLPNDRFFAVRPEGSVSTLKIQRTERGDSAVYLCASSLQNNNEQFFGPGTRLTVL.

The V call is TRBV2, the J call TRBJ2-1; the D gene is possibly TRBD2 (7 bases). The CDR3 has 12 residues. The ends were cut back, 9 bases at V and 6 bases at J, with 12 bases in the middle. Germline CDR1 and CDR2: SNHLY and FYNNEI. The CDR3: CASKRGGNEQFF. For the CDR3, the DNA is TGTGCCAGTAAAAGGGGGGGCAATGAGCAGTTCTTC.

J is TRBJ1-5 and V is TRBV28; D perhaps matches TRBD1 (6 bases). The CDR3 spans 14 residues. Germline V lookup: CDR1 MDHEN, CDR2 SYDVKM. Trimming cost V 5 bases and J 6 bases, with 14 bases left between them. In DNA form, the CDR3 reads TGTGCCAGCAGTGACAGGAGGCCAACTCAGCCCCAGCATTTT. This translates into CASSDRRPTQPQHF.

Turning to this clone: The junction does not match germline at one end; this may be a read error. The chain combines TRBV7-6 with TRBJ1-4; 7 bases match TRBD1. CDR3 length: 15 amino acids. Germline CDR1 SGHVS, CDR2 FNYEAQ. The CDR3 bases are TGTGCCAGCAGCCTAGCGGGACAGCCTAATGAAAAACTGTTTTTT. This translates into CASSLAGQPNEKLFF.

The V gene is TRBV27, the J gene TRBJ2-1, with 11 nucleotides matching TRBD2. From germline, CDR1 is MNHEY and CDR2 SMNVEV (reference sequence). The length of the CDR3 is 16 residues. V shed 7 bases and J 0 bases; nucleotides not matched to a gene: 5. The CDR3 nucleotides read TGTGCCAGCACCCGGCTAGCGGGAGGCTCCTACAATGAGCAGTTCTTC. It codes for CASTRLAGGSYNEQFF.

V gene TRBV7-2 combines with J gene TRBJ1-5; D gene uncertain. CDR1 SGHTA and CDR2 FQGNSA come from the germline V gene. This CDR3 comprises 15 residues. The germline V and J ends were trimmed by 5 bases and 7 bases, with 18 bases remaining between them. The DNA for the CDR3 is TGTGCCAGCAGCAAATCGGCCTCGTGGGAACAGCCCCAGCATTTT. It encodes CASSKSASWEQPQHF.

The CDR3 protein is CSVERQGNGYTF. In DNA form, the CDR3 reads TGCAGCGTTGAAAGACAGGGCAATGGCTACACCTTC. The chain has TRBV29-1 and TRBJ1-2; 7 nucleotides agree with TRBD1. CDR1 is SQVTM and CDR2 is ANQGSEA in the germline V gene. This CDR3 has 12 residues. V dropped 2 bases and J dropped 6; count of bases not matched to a gene: 3.

V gene TRBV18 combines with J gene TRBJ1-3; 8 positions agree with TRBD1. This CDR3 is built from 18 residues. V was clipped by 1 base and J by 0 bases; unmatched bases: 8. Germline CDR1 KGHSH, CDR2 LQKENI. CDR3 loop: CASSPRVGQDVSGNTIYF. In DNA form, the CDR3 reads TGTGCCAGCTCACCACGCGTGGGACAGGATGTCTCTGGAAACACCATATATTTT.

The chain links TRBV2 to TRBJ1-1; D is ambiguous. The CDR3 sequence is 14 residues long. Per germline, CDR1 SNHLY and CDR2 FYNNEI. Trimming left V 6 bases short and J 0 bases short, with 11 bases between. The CDR3 reads CASSVRRMNTEAFF. CDR3 nucleotides: TGTGCCAGCAGCGTCAGGAGGATGAACACTGAAGCTTTCTTT.

This rearrangement joins TRBV4-2 to TRBJ2-5; perhaps TRBD2 as D (5 bases). From germline, CDR1 is LGHNA and CDR2 YNFKEQ. Trimming stripped 0 bases from V and 2 bases from J, with 13 bases between. The length of the CDR3 is 16 residues. CDR3: CASSQEKTGVQETQYF. The CDR3 nucleotides are TGTGCCAGCAGCCAAGAGAAAACCGGGGTACAAGAGACCCAGTACTTC.

The chain employs TRBV7-3 and TRBJ2-7; D remains unclear. CDR1 is SGHTA, CDR2 FQGTGA, per germline. The CDR3 is 15 amino acids. V was clipped by 0 bases and J by 6 bases, with 15 bases between them. The CDR3 protein is CASSLTGGSPSEQYF. CDR3 nucleotide sequence: TGTGCCAGCAGCTTAACCGGCGGTAGCCCTAGCGAGCAGTACTTC.

The chain recombines TRBV7-9 with TRBJ1-5; D not resolved. CDR1 is SEHNR and CDR2 is FQNEAQ in the germline V gene (reference sequence). This CDR3 is 13 amino acids long. The V gene lost 1 base and the J gene lost 3 bases, with 4 bases spanning the gap. Here the CDR3 DNA reads TGTGCCAGCAGCTTAGGGTTCAATCAGCCCCAGCATTTT. It translates to CASSLGFNQPQHF.

The chain links TRBV7-2 to TRBJ2-2; D gene ambiguous. The CDR3 has 14 residues. Germline V gene data show CDR1 as SGHTA and CDR2 as FQGNSA. V lost 5 bases to trimming and J lost 2 bases, with 9 bases between them. The CDR3 DNA reads as TGTGCCAGCAGCCCGGGCCTTAACACCGGGGAGCTGTTTTTT. It specifies CASSPGLNTGELFF.

The rearrangement joins TRBV9 to TRBJ2-1; unclear D gene. This CDR3 spans 14 amino acids. Germline loops: CDR1 SGDLS, CDR2 YYNGEE. The germline V and J ends were trimmed by 0 bases and 0 bases, with 4 bases remaining between them. The CDR3 sequence is CASSVDLSYNEQFF. DNA for the CDR3: TGTGCCAGCAGCGTAGATCTCTCCTACAATGAGCAGTTCTTC.

Note on this clone: At one end the junction does not follow the germline gene, possibly because of a read error. This chain joins TRBV27 and TRBJ2-7, with D unresolved. The CDR3 loop spans 13 amino acids. In germline, CDR1 is MNHEY, CDR2 SMNVEV (reference sequence). The CDR3 nucleotides are TGTGCCAGTAGTTTGAGGAGTAACTACGAGCAGTACTTC. Its protein is CASSLRSNYEQYF.

The V gene is TRBV5-6, the J gene TRBJ2-1; 8 bases map to TRBD1. Germline values: CDR1 SGHDT, CDR2 YYEEEE. The CDR3 is made up of 17 amino acids. After removal of 4 bases from V and 5 bases from J, the junction contained 14 bases not matched to a gene. The CDR3, as DNA: TGTGCCAGCAGCCACCGGACAGGGAATAAGGGCAACAATGAGCAGTTCTTC. Translated: CASSHRTGNKGNNEQFF.